This TCR beta chain was recorded in a study of cytomegalovirus exposure and HLA in healthy donors. Primers: 60 Vbeta forward and 13 Jbeta reverse. The table came from immunoSEQ multiplex PCR; TCRdb's copy has only in-frame clones and leaves some out. The table shows 160,000 or so clones, with around 80% occurring only once. V dropped 5 bases and J dropped 7; count of bases not matched to a gene: 5. The CDR3 is made up of 14 amino acids. The germline V gene encodes CDR1 SGHVS and CDR2 FQNEAQ. The receptor comes from a middle-aged woman in good health and CMV-seropositive. The J gene is TRBJ1-4, the V gene TRBV7-8, with 9 bases aligning to TRBD1. The sample taken for sequencing was PBMCs. The chain's CDR3 is CASSRGQGVEKLFF. Written as DNA, the CDR3 is TGTGCCAGCAGCCGGGGACAGGGTGTTGAAAAACTGTTTTTT.